A selection of T cell receptor beta chains follows, all from one sample in a study of Ad26.COV2.S vaccination and SARS-CoV-2 variants. TCRdb's copy holds only in-frame clones and misses some; the assay was immunoSEQ multiplex PCR. The sample lists more than 300,000 clones; around 81% were seen once. The sample here was peripheral blood, taken in a trial of Ad26.COV2.S vaccine versus placebo. The origin of the receptors is a person aged 18-60 years who received the Ad26.COV2.S COVID-19 vaccine or a placebo. Each CDR3 is given with its conserved first and last residue. D genes are given only for firm matches. Expanded clones are given a class, and other clones once, few, many or no size at all.

v_call,d_call,j_call,clone_size,cdr3_aa,cdr3_nt
TRBV7-8,-,TRBJ2-2,-,CASSPRQIYYKNTGELFF,TGTGCCAGCAGCCCCAGACAGATTTACTACAAGAACACCGGGGAGCTGTTTTTT
TRBV30,-,TRBJ1-3,-,CAWGRGESGNTIYF,TGTGCCTGGGGGCGAGGGGAATCTGGAAACACCATATATTTT
TRBV9,-,TRBJ2-1,-,CASSVAYTGEGVNEQFF,TGTGCCAGCAGCGTAGCTTATACAGGGGAGGGTGTCAATGAGCAGTTCTTC
TRBV4-1,-,TRBJ1-1,-,CASSHPAIGLSLDTEAFF,TGCGCCAGCAGCCACCCCGCAATTGGCCTGTCGTTGGACACTGAAGCTTTCTTT
TRBV28,-,TRBJ2-5,-,CASSPIWPGYQETQYF,TGTGCCAGCAGTCCTATATGGCCCGGGTACCAAGAGACCCAGTACTTC
TRBV6-5,-,TRBJ2-6,once,CATSKGDSGANVLTF,TGTGCCACCAGCAAGGGGGACTCTGGGGCCAACGTCCTGACTTTC
TRBV5-1,TRBD1,TRBJ2-5,-,CASSPRDRGGETQYF,TGCGCCAGCAGCCCCAGGGACAGGGGAGGAGAGACCCAGTACTTC
TRBV7-9,TRBD1,TRBJ1-2,-,CASSEGTGINYGYTF,TGTGCCAGCAGCGAAGGGACAGGTATTAACTATGGCTACACCTTC
TRBV4-1,-,TRBJ2-2,-,CASSQTQAGINTGELFF,TGCGCCAGCAGCCAAACCCAGGCGGGCATTAACACCGGGGAGCTGTTTTTT
TRBV6-5,-,TRBJ1-1,once,CASRGRPSPNTEAFF,TGTGCCAGCAGGGGGCGCCCGTCCCCGAACACTGAAGCTTTCTTT
TRBV5-6,-,TRBJ2-5,-,CASSLVAGPPVRQQETQYF,TGTGCCAGCAGCTTGGTTGCAGGCCCCCCGGTGAGGCAGCAAGAGACCCAGTACTTC
TRBV7-9,-,TRBJ2-7,-,CASSLDAGWASEQYF,TGTGCCAGCAGCTTGGATGCCGGGTGGGCGTCTGAGCAGTACTTC